These 24 T cell receptor beta chains were all obtained from the same sample, sequenced in a study of cytomegalovirus exposure and HLA in healthy donors. With 60 Vbeta and 13 Jbeta primers, the PCR was carried out. Clones were sequenced by immunoSEQ multiplex PCR, and TCRdb holds only the in-frame ones, with some missing. The sample holds about 280,000 clones, 80% to 90% seen once. What was sequenced was PBMCs. These receptors all come from a woman aged 18-35 years in good health and CMV-seronegative.

J is TRBJ1-4 and V is TRBV29-1; 8 bases are a match to TRBD1. The V segment lost 4 bases and the J segment 6 bases; nucleotides outside the gene matches: 1. CDR3 size: 12 residues. Germline V gene data show CDR1 as SQVTM and CDR2 as ANQGSEA. CDR3 region: CSVATGDEKLFF. Here the CDR3 DNA reads TGCAGCGTTGCGACAGGGGATGAAAAACTGTTTTTT.

The chain employs TRBV7-3 and TRBJ1-2; 7 bases map to TRBD1. The V and J ends lost 3 bases and 0 bases, in that order; junction bases with no gene match: 13. CDR3 length: 18 residues. From germline, CDR1 is SGHTA and CDR2 FQGTGA. This CDR3 reads CASSLAFPTGQPNYGYTF. Here the CDR3 DNA reads TGTGCCAGCAGCTTGGCCTTTCCGACGGGACAGCCTAACTATGGCTACACCTTC.

The chain employs TRBV6-6 and TRBJ1-4; D possibly corresponds to TRBD1 (6 bases). The CDR3 covers 14 residues. V lost 10 bases to trimming and J lost 7 bases, with 19 bases between them. The germline V gene encodes CDR1 MNHNY and CDR2 SVGAGI (reference sequence). This CDR3 reads CATNEGGAGEKLFF. As DNA, the CDR3 is TGTGCCACCAACGAGGGGGGGGCAGGTGAAAAACTGTTTTTT.

This clone showed up just once. The chain recombines TRBV19 with TRBJ1-1; D uncertain. This CDR3 has 11 amino acids. Trimming took 6 bases from V and 8 from J, leaving 10 bases between them. Germline CDR1 reads LNHDA; CDR2 reads SQIVND (reference sequence). The DNA of the CDR3 is TGTGCCAGTAGCACGACTACCGAAGCTTTCTTT. Protein: CASSTTTEAFF.

The chain recombines TRBV7-2 with TRBJ2-7; D is unresolved. Looked up from germline, CDR1 is SGHTA and CDR2 is FQGNSA. V shed 5 bases and J shed 6 bases, with 11 bases lying between them. CDR3 length equals 12 residues. The CDR3 region has the DNA TGTGCCAGCAGCCCATTCGGCGGCGAGCAGTACTTC. It is translated as CASSPFGGEQYF.

The chain recombines TRBV9 with TRBJ2-5; 7 bases match TRBD1. CDR3 length: 14 amino acids. Germline values: CDR1 SGDLS, CDR2 YYNGEE. V dropped 4 bases and J dropped 3; count of bases not matched to a gene: 6. CDR3 coding DNA: TGTGCCAGCAGCCCGCGAACAGGGGAAGAGACCCAGTACTTC. Protein product: CASSPRTGEETQYF.

V and J are TRBV2 and TRBJ1-5; 7 bases agree with TRBD1. Germline lookup yields CDR1 SNHLY and CDR2 FYNNEI. The ends lost 5 bases at V and 2 bases at J; junction bases unmatched: 6. CDR3 length: 15 amino acids. The CDR3 bases are TGTGCCAGCAGTTTACAGGGGAATGGCAATCAGCCCCAGCATTTT. This codes for CASSLQGNGNQPQHF.

The rearrangement joins TRBV9 to TRBJ1-4; D might be TRBD1 (6 bases). Per germline, CDR1 SGDLS and CDR2 YYNGEE. Trimming left V 3 bases short and J 4 bases short, with 19 bases between. This CDR3 has 17 residues. The CDR3 bases are TGTGCCAGCAGCGAGGCCACCTCGGGGGGGCTTAATGAAAAACTGTTTTTT. Residues: CASSEATSGGLNEKLFF.

The J gene is TRBJ2-1, the V gene TRBV2, with 7 bases identical to TRBD1. The trim removed 7 bases at V and 4 bases at J, leaving 10 bases unmatched. In germline, CDR1 is SNHLY, CDR2 FYNNEI. The CDR3 is 15 amino acids. The CDR3 spells CASIEDRWEYNEQFF. The CDR3 nucleotides are TGTGCCAGCATAGAGGACAGGTGGGAATACAATGAGCAGTTCTTC.

With respect to this clone: Other DNA sequences in this specimen translate into the identical CDR3. CDR3 in DNA: TGTGCCAGCAGTAGGGACAGGGAAGAGACCCAGTACTTC. Protein: CASSRDREETQYF. J is TRBJ2-5 and V is TRBV6-5; 9 bases are shared with TRBD1. J lost 3 bases, V lost 5 bases, and 1 base had no gene match. This CDR3 spans 13 amino acids. CDR1 and CDR2 (germline): MNHEY, SVGAGI.

The V and J genes are TRBV5-1 and TRBJ1-2, with 7 positions matching TRBD1. CDR1 and CDR2 from the germline V gene are SGHRS and YFSETQ. V lost 0 bases to trimming and J lost 8 bases; unmatched junction nucleotides: 7. This CDR3 is 14 amino acids long. CDR3 residues: CASSLVDRVEGYTF. The CDR3 DNA follows: TGCGCCAGCAGCTTGGTAGACAGGGTAGAAGGCTACACCTTC.

The rearrangement uses TRBV2 and TRBJ1-1, with unresolved D. The germline V gene has CDR1 SNHLY and CDR2 FYNNEI. This CDR3 comprises 11 residues. Between the trimmed V and J ends, which lost 7 bases and 6 bases, there was a span of 9 bases. The CDR3 spells CASNVQAEAFF. The CDR3 nucleotides read TGTGCCAGCAATGTCCAGGCTGAAGCTTTCTTT.

The chain links TRBV11-3 to TRBJ1-1; D might be TRBD1 (6 bases). The germline CDR1 and CDR2 sequences are SGHNT and YENEEA. The length of the CDR3 is 13 residues. V lost 5 bases and J 4 bases, leaving 11 bases between the germline ends. CDR3 in amino acids: CASSQGFPTEAFF. As DNA, the CDR3 is TGTGCCAGCAGCCAGGGGTTTCCCACTGAAGCTTTCTTT.

The chain carries TRBV9 and TRBJ2-5; D might be TRBD1 (6 bases). V was shortened by 0 bases and J by 5 bases, with 14 bases between the two germline ends. The germline CDR1 and CDR2 sequences are SGDLS and YYNGEE. CDR3 size: 15 residues. As DNA, the CDR3 is TGTGCCAGCAGCGTAGGGTCAGGGACAATGGAGACCCAGTACTTC. Translating it yields CASSVGSGTMETQYF.

This clone has just a few counts. This chain joins TRBV21-1 and TRBJ2-7; TRBD1 was called by the table and not checked on the DNA. TRBV21-1 is annotated as a pseudogene. This CDR3 contains 15 residues. DNA for the CDR3: TGTGCCAGCAGCCCGGCAGGACAGGGATCCTACGAGCAGTACTTC. It specifies CASSPAGQGSYEQYF.

The chain combines TRBV12-2 with TRBJ1-4; the table calls TRBD1, which could not be checked here. TRBV12-2 is shown as a pseudogene. The CDR3 is 20 amino acids. The CDR3 reads CASRLSSGLKGPGSNEKLFF. As DNA, the CDR3 is TGTGCAAGTCGCTTGTCATCAGGGCTGAAAGGACCCGGATCTAATGAAAAACTGTTTTTT.

This chain uses TRBV6-5 with TRBJ2-1, with D possibly TRBD1 on 6 matching bases. CDR1 MNHEY and CDR2 SVGAGI come from the germline V gene. CDR3 length: 16 residues. V lost 0 bases and J lost 6, with 15 bases in between. In DNA, the CDR3 is TGTGCCAGCAGTTACTCGGGCAGGGGCCTCTCCAATGAGCAGTTCTTC. Protein sequence: CASSYSGRGLSNEQFF.

About this clone: One end of the junction does not line up with germline, which may come from a read error. The chain combines TRBV7-9 with TRBJ2-7; 9 nucleotides agree with TRBD2. The CDR3 runs 16 residues. Per germline, CDR1 SEHNR and CDR2 FQNEAQ (reference sequence). CDR3 sequence reads: CSSSLGSGGQNYEQYF. DNA for the CDR3: TGTTCCAGCAGCTTGGGTAGCGGGGGCCAAAATTACGAGCAGTACTTC.

As for this clone: The same CDR3 is also encoded by other DNA sequences in this sample. This chain uses TRBV2 with TRBJ1-5; 10 bases fit TRBD1. J was trimmed by 5 bases and V by 4 bases; bases with no gene match: 2. CDR3 length: 14 residues. The germline gives CDR1 SNHLY, CDR2 FYNNEI. The CDR3 bases are TGTGCCAGCAGTGTGGGACAGGGGTATCAGCCCCAGCATTTT. Translation gives CASSVGQGYQPQHF.

This clone was seen once. The chain carries TRBV15 and TRBJ1-2; 8 bases map to TRBD1. The V gene end was trimmed by 2 bases and the J gene end by 2 bases; junction bases not matched to a gene: 7. This CDR3 comprises 16 residues. Germline V CDR1 and CDR2: LNHNV, YYDKDF (reference sequence). This chain's CDR3 is CATSRPTGQGNYGYTF. The CDR3 nucleotides are TGTGCCACCAGCAGACCTACCGGACAGGGAAACTATGGCTACACCTTC.

The genes are TRBV19 and TRBJ2-7, with D tentatively TRBD1 (7 bases). The CDR3 is 13 residues long. CDR1 is LNHDA and CDR2 is SQIVND in the germline V gene (reference sequence). Trimming stripped 6 bases from V and 3 bases from J, with 12 bases between. This CDR3 is CASSPGGNYEQYF. As DNA, the CDR3 is TGTGCCAGTAGCCCAGGGGGGAACTACGAGCAGTACTTC.

This rearrangement joins TRBV6-5 to TRBJ2-7; 10 bases line up with TRBD2. CDR1 is MNHEY and CDR2 is SVGAGI in the germline V gene. V dropped 5 bases and J dropped 3; count of bases not matched to a gene: 7. The CDR3 is made up of 15 amino acids. CDR3 residues: CASSRGVAGGYEQYF. CDR3 sequence (DNA): TGTGCCAGCAGTCGGGGTGTAGCGGGAGGCTACGAGCAGTACTTC.

CDR3 in amino acids: CAIQQPQGPEAFF. CDR3 coding DNA: TGTGCCATCCAACAGCCCCAAGGCCCTGAAGCTTTCTTT. The chain couples TRBV7-8 to TRBJ1-1; D gene ambiguous. The CDR3 is 13 amino acids. Trimming pared 10 bases from V and 6 bases from J, leaving 18 bases between. Per germline, CDR1 SGHVS and CDR2 FQNEAQ. The whole variable domain, remainder taken from reference TRBV7-8 and TRBJ1-1, is GAGVSQSPRYKVAKRGQDVALRCDPISGHVSLFWYQQALGQGPEFLTYFQNEAQLDKSGLPSDRFFAERPEGSVSTLKIQRTQQEDSAVYLCAIQQPQGPEAFFGQGTRLTVV.

This clone has just a few counts. The CDR3 DNA is TGCGCCAGCAGCCCCGGGAACACTGAAGCTTTCTTT. Amino acids: CASSPGNTEAFF. The J gene is TRBJ1-1, the V gene TRBV4-1; D gene unclear. Trimming took 4 bases from V and 1 from J, leaving 4 bases between them. CDR3 length equals 12 residues. Germline CDR1 and CDR2: MGHRA and YSYEKL.